Below, 10 T cell receptor beta chains from the same sample are listed, as sequenced in a study of blood T cell repertoires in COVID-19. TCRdb's table, derived via immunoSEQ multiplex PCR, lists solely in-frame clones and lacks some. The sample gives roughly 130,000 clones, approximately 80% of which show up once; around 10% is in the top ten. What was sequenced was PBMCs or T cells enriched from blood (not recorded which). The receptors come from a man aged 50 to 60 who had recovered from COVID-19.

This chain joins TRBV7-2 and TRBJ1-2, with a tentative D call TRBD1 (6 bases). CDR1 and CDR2 (germline): SGHTA, FQGNSA. The CDR3 loop spans 15 amino acids. The ends were cut back, 1 base at V and 4 bases at J, with 13 bases in the middle. The CDR3 is CASSLGDISLYGYTF. CDR3 in DNA: TGTGCCAGCAGCTTAGGGGACATTTCCCTCTATGGCTACACCTTC.

CDR3: CASIGAVRNTEAFF. CDR3 coding DNA: TGTGCCAGCATTGGGGCAGTTCGGAACACTGAAGCTTTCTTT. The chain recombines TRBV2 with TRBJ1-1; TRBD1 might be the D (5 bases). V lost 7 bases and J lost 1, with 13 bases in between. Looked up from germline, CDR1 is SNHLY and CDR2 is FYNNEI. The CDR3 sequence is 14 residues long.

The genes are TRBV2 and TRBJ2-7, with TRBD1 as a possible D gene (6 bases). The V and J ends lost 5 bases and 2 bases respectively, with 13 bases between them. The CDR3 is 14 residues long. Germline V CDR1 and CDR2: SNHLY, FYNNEI. CDR3 loop: CASSLRDTAYEQYF. DNA of the CDR3: TGTGCCAGCAGTCTCCGGGACACAGCCTACGAGCAGTACTTC.

CDR3 residues: CASSGRTAGGRGEQFF. CDR3 nucleotide sequence: TGTGCCAGCAGCGGAAGGACAGCGGGGGGGAGAGGTGAGCAGTTCTTC. V and J are TRBV7-6 and TRBJ2-1; 10 bases are shared with TRBD2. CDR3 length: 16 amino acids. The junction had 13 bases not matched to a gene; V was cut back by 5 bases and J by 9 bases. Germline CDR1 and CDR2: SGHVS and FNYEAQ.

This clone was seen once. V gene TRBV10-2 combines with J gene TRBJ2-7, with 8 bases lining up with TRBD2. Germline V gene data show CDR1 as WSHSY and CDR2 as SAAADI. Trimming cost V 8 bases and J 2 bases; bases outside gene matches: 5. This CDR3 is 13 amino acids long. CDR3 amino acids: CASVPGGAYEQYF. The CDR3 DNA is TGCGCCAGCGTCCCCGGGGGGGCCTACGAGCAGTACTTC.

This clone came up once. This sequence joins TRBV7-2 and TRBJ1-1; TRBD1 aligns across 10 bases. Per the germline V gene, CDR1 is SGHTA and CDR2 is FQGNSA. Losses at the gene ends were 1 base for V and 3 bases for J; bases not matched to a gene: 5. The CDR3 has 16 residues. The CDR3 reads CASSLGSTGGYTEAFF. DNA of the CDR3: TGTGCCAGCAGCTTAGGCTCGACAGGGGGCTACACTGAAGCTTTCTTT.

The chain is built from TRBV4-1 and TRBJ1-1; no clear D gene. Trimming removed 1 base at V and 3 bases at J, with 12 bases between. From germline, CDR1 is MGHRA and CDR2 YSYEKL. The CDR3 loop spans 15 amino acids. The CDR3 loop reads CASSQVKFRDTEAFF. CDR3 DNA sequence: TGCGCCAGCAGCCAAGTAAAATTCCGGGACACTGAAGCTTTCTTT.

This clone has just one count. The chain carries TRBV5-6 and TRBJ2-1; possibly TRBD2 for D (6 bases). V lost 6 bases to trimming and J lost 4 bases, with 14 bases between them. There are 14 residues in the CDR3. The germline V gene has CDR1 SGHDT and CDR2 YYEEEE. CDR3 amino acids: CASILAGGYNEQFF. CDR3 coding DNA: TGTGCCAGCATCCTCGCCGGGGGTTACAATGAGCAGTTCTTC.

This clone was observed a handful of times. The chain is built from TRBV7-9 and TRBJ1-4; 9 nucleotides line up with TRBD1. V shed 5 bases and J 7 bases; nucleotides not matched to a gene: 8. CDR1 is SEHNR, CDR2 FQNEAQ, per germline (reference sequence). The CDR3 sequence is 15 residues long. The CDR3 DNA follows: TGTGCCAGCAGCGCCTCGGGACAGGGTTTTGAAAAACTGTTTTTT. Amino acids: CASSASGQGFEKLFF.

J is TRBJ2-5 and V is TRBV3-1 (or the pseudogene TRBV3-2); 7 bases map to TRBD1. The V gene's germline CDR1 is LGHDT and CDR2 YNNKEL (reference sequence). This CDR3 contains 15 residues. The J segment lost 5 bases and the V segment lost 5 bases, leaving 11 bases of the junction unmatched. In DNA, the CDR3 is TGTGCCAGCAGCTCCTGGACAGGCCGAAGCGAGACCCAGTACTTC. Translated, it gives CASSSWTGRSETQYF.